This entry features one T cell receptor beta chain sequence. Its antigen is as yet unknown. The data stem from a study of response to subunit inactivated influenza vaccine. Overall study results and limits: Authors proposed each seasonal influenza vaccination draws in few new T cells.

The ends were cut back, 3 bases at V and 10 bases at J, with 18 bases in the middle. CDR1 is MDHEN, CDR2 SYDVKM, per germline. The CDR3 length is 15 residues. TCRdb used MiXCR to reprocess the RT-PCR reads, holding one entry per CDR3 protein. The sample records roughly 700,000 distinct CDR3 sequences, 14% being singletons. V gene TRBV28 combines with J gene TRBJ1-4, with D possibly TRBD1 on 5 matching bases. This TCR derives from a man in his fifties or sixties who received an inactivated influenza vaccine. This material consisted of PBMCs from blood, taken 14 days before vaccination. The CDR3 loop is CASSFNQRAGGKLFF. The CDR3 nucleotides are TGTGCCAGCAGTTTCAACCAGCGGGCTGGGGGAAAACTGTTTTTT.